This is a list of T cell receptor beta chains from one sample in a study of T cell responses to AZD1222 COVID-19 vaccine. Some clones are missing from TCRdb's copy, which holds only in-frame ones; the method was immunoSEQ multiplex PCR. The sample has 92,000 or so clones; around 89% are singletons. Sequenced material: peripheral blood, taken 28 days after the second AZD1222 dose. These receptor sequences come from an adult who received the AZD1222 COVID-19 vaccine. The CDR3 runs from the conserved cysteine through the conserved F or W. D genes are given only for firm matches. Only part of the rows carry a size: once, few, many, or a class if the clone is expanded.

d_call | clone_size | j_call | v_call | cdr3_nt | cdr3_aa
TRBD1 | once | TRBJ1-2 | TRBV28 | TGTGCCAGCAGTTTACCACAGGGGAGTGGCTACACCTTC | CASSLPQGSGYTF
NA | NA | TRBJ2-7 | TRBV2 | TGTGCCAGCAGACTAGTTTCGAACGAGCAGTACTTC | CASRLVSNEQYF
TRBD1 | NA | TRBJ1-2 | TRBV6-5 | TGTGCCAGCAGTTGGACAGGGAAGACCTATGGCTACACCTTC | CASSWTGKTYGYTF
NA | NA | TRBJ1-1 | TRBV18 | TGTGCCAGCTCACCCCTTGGGACGGGCTCGGAAGCTTTCTTT | CASSPLGTGSEAFF
NA | NA | TRBJ1-1 | TRBV30 | TGTGCCTGGAGCAGAGGGGTCGGGAACACTGAAGCTTTCTTT | CAWSRGVGNTEAFF
TRBD1 | once | TRBJ1-1 | TRBV3-1/TRBV3-2 | TGTGCCAGCAGCCCGTTGGGACAGATGCCATTCGGGGCTGAAGCTTTCTTT | CASSPLGQMPFGAEAFF
NA | NA | TRBJ2-1 | TRBV9 | TGTGCCAGCAGCGTAGAGTCCAATGAGCAGTTCTTC | CASSVESNEQFF
NA | NA | TRBJ1-1 | TRBV14 | TGTGCCAGCAGCCAACTCCCTACGGGGGGCCCGAACACTGAAGCTTTCTTT | CASSQLPTGGPNTEAFF
TRBD1 | NA | TRBJ1-2 | TRBV29-1 | TGCAGCGTTGGGGACAGGTCAGCTTTAAGCTATGGCTACACCTTC | CSVGDRSALSYGYTF
TRBD1 | once | TRBJ1-2 | TRBV18 | TGTGCCAGCTCACCGATCACAGGGGACTCCACCTATGGCTACACCTTC | CASSPITGDSTYGYTF
NA | NA | TRBJ1-2 | TRBV7-6 | TGTGCCAGCAGCTCCTCCTGGAGGGGAGGTTATGGCTACACCTTC | CASSSSWRGGYGYTF
NA | NA | TRBJ1-1 | TRBV12-3/TRBV12-4 | TGTGCCAGCAGTTTGGGACAGAACACTGAAGCTTTCTTT | CASSLGQNTEAFF
NA | NA | TRBJ1-1 | TRBV27 | TGTGCCAGCAGTTTAATGGGGTTGGGGAACACTGAAGCTTTCTTT | CASSLMGLGNTEAFF
NA | NA | TRBJ1-1 | TRBV15 | TGTGCCACCAGCAGCGGGATGGGGGAGTTAGCTGAAGCTTTCTTT | CATSSGMGELAEAFF
TRBD2 | NA | TRBJ2-1 | TRBV5-5 | TGTGCCAGCACCCTGGGGGAGGGGAGGAGGATCTTC | CASTLGEGRRIF
NA | NA | TRBJ1-1 | TRBV7-9 | TGTGCCAGCAGCCCCCCCCCGACAGTGCTGAACACTGAAGCTTTCTTT | CASSPPPTVLNTEAFF
TRBD1 | once | TRBJ1-2 | TRBV7-3 | TGTGCCAGCAGCTTAACCGGGACAGACTATGGCTACACCTTC | CASSLTGTDYGYTF
NA | NA | TRBJ1-6 | TRBV5-1 | TGCGCCAGCAGATCGGGGGCCCCCTATAATTCACCCCTCCACTTT | CASRSGAPYNSPLHF
NA | few | TRBJ2-2 | TRBV7-9 | TGTGCCAGCAACCCGGGACGGACCTCGAACACCGGGGAGCTGTTTTTT | CASNPGRTSNTGELFF
NA | NA | TRBJ1-2 | TRBV23-1 | TGCGCCAGCAGTCAATCGAAGAGAGCTAACTATGGCTACACCTTC | CASSQSKRANYGYTF
TRBD1 | NA | TRBJ2-6 | TRBV19 | TGTGCCAGTAGAAGACAGGGGGCTTCAGGAGGGGCCAACGTCCTGACTTTC | CASRRQGASGGANVLTF
NA | NA | TRBJ1-4 | TRBV7-7 | TGTGCCAGCAGCTTAGTAGGTGGCGTGAATGAAAAACTGTTTTTT | CASSLVGGVNEKLFF
TRBD1 | once | TRBJ1-1 | TRBV9 | TGTGCCAGCAGCTCAACAGGGGAGAGGAACACTGAAGCTTTCTTT | CASSSTGERNTEAFF
NA | NA | TRBJ1-4 | TRBV5-6 | TGTGCCAGCAGCTTGGATGCTAATGAAAAACTGTTTTTT | CASSLDANEKLFF
TRBD2 | NA | TRBJ2-1 | TRBV5-4 | TGTGCCAGCAGCTTGACTAGCGGGGGGTACAATGAGCAGTTCTTC | CASSLTSGGYNEQFF
TRBD1 | once | TRBJ1-2 | TRBV7-2 | TGTGCCAGCATCGTTGGACAGGGGGTTAGGTTAGGTGGCTACACCTTC | CASIVGQGVRLGGYTF
TRBD2 | NA | TRBJ2-2 | TRBV3-1/TRBV3-2 | TGTGCCAGCAGCCACCAATTAGCGGGGACCGGGGAGCTGTTTTTT | CASSHQLAGTGELFF